These 27 T cell receptor beta chains share one sample of origin, sequenced in a study of T cell changes during pregnancy in multiple sclerosis. Here immunoSEQ multiplex PCR was the method, and the copy in TCRdb shows in-frame clones only, minus some. The sample records around 33,000 clones, about 90% being singletons. Sequenced here: CD8+ T cells from peripheral blood mononuclear cells, sampled in the third trimester of pregnancy. The receptor set was obtained from a female donor with multiple sclerosis, enrolled in a pregnancy study.

J is TRBJ2-1 and V is TRBV6-6; 8 bases line up with TRBD2. CDR3 length equals 15 residues. After removal of 7 bases from V and 8 bases from J, the junction contained 13 bases not matched to a gene. The germline V gene has CDR1 MNHNY and CDR2 SVGAGI (reference sequence). The CDR3 bases are TGTGCCAGCACCGTGATCGGGGGGGCCGAAGATGAGCAGTTCTTC. Translation gives CASTVIGGAEDEQFF.

The chain combines TRBV27 with TRBJ2-7; D unclear. CDR1 is MNHEY, CDR2 SMNVEV, per germline (reference sequence). With 11 bases removed from V and 1 base from J, the gap between germline ends came to 15 bases. This CDR3 spans 13 amino acids. The CDR3 is CASRGGTSYEQYF. The CDR3 DNA sequence: TGTGCCTCCAGAGGTGGCACTTCCTACGAGCAGTACTTC.

The genes are TRBV9 and TRBJ2-7; no reliable D call. The CDR3 loop spans 15 amino acids. The V gene's germline CDR1 is SGDLS and CDR2 YYNGEE. Trimming took off 0 bases at V and 2 bases at J, with 12 bases between the two ends. DNA of the CDR3: TGTGCCAGCAGCGTAGAGTCCGGTGGGCCCTACGAGCAGTACTTC. Amino acids: CASSVESGGPYEQYF. Complete variable domain (other parts from reference TRBV9 and TRBJ2-7): DSGVTQTPKHLITATGQRVTLRCSPRSGDLSVYWYQQSLDQGLQFLIQYYNGEERAKGNILERFSAQQFPDLHSELNLSSLELGDSALYFCASSVESGGPYEQYFGPGTRLTVT.

The rearrangement links TRBV18 to TRBJ2-2; D might be TRBD1 (5 bases). Looked up from germline, CDR1 is KGHSH and CDR2 is LQKENI. The CDR3 loop spans 15 amino acids. Trimming pared 3 bases from V and 0 bases from J, leaving 8 bases between. CDR3: CASSPIQANTGELFF. CDR3 nucleotide sequence: TGTGCCAGCTCACCCATACAGGCGAACACCGGGGAGCTGTTTTTT.

This chain links TRBV7-6 with TRBJ2-7, with 11 bases aligning to TRBD1. The CDR3 loop spans 18 amino acids. Germline trimming cut 5 bases from V and 4 bases from J; bases unmatched to any gene: 16. The germline CDR1 and CDR2 sequences are SGHVS and FNYEAQ. CDR3 DNA: TGTGCCAGCAGCACCCGGCGACCCGGAGGACAGGGGGCATACGAGCAGTACTTC. Its protein product is CASSTRRPGGQGAYEQYF. The full variable domain, rest sourced from reference TRBV7-6 and TRBJ2-7, is GAGVSQSPRYKVTKRGQDVALRCDPISGHVSLYWYRQALGQGPEFLTYFNYEAQQDKSGLPNDRFSAERPEGSISTLTIQRTEQRDSAMYRCASSTRRPGGQGAYEQYFGPGTRLTVT.

This clone was seen just once. The rearrangement links TRBV2 to TRBJ1-2; TRBD1 matches at 9 bases. V gave up 3 bases and J gave up 4 bases; unmatched junction bases: 6. Germline assignment: CDR1 SNHLY and CDR2 FYNNEI. CDR3 size: 15 residues. The CDR3 DNA reads as TGTGCCAGCAGTGAGGGAACAGGGGGCACCTATGGCTACACCTTC. Amino acids: CASSEGTGGTYGYTF.

This clone was seen a single time. This chain joins TRBV5-5 and TRBJ1-2; 7 bases fit TRBD1. The length of the CDR3 is 14 residues. V dropped 0 bases and J dropped 4; count of bases not matched to a gene: 3. Looked up from germline, CDR1 is SGHKS and CDR2 is YYEKEE (reference sequence). CDR3 sequence: CASSLEGQFYGYTF. The CDR3 nucleotides are TGTGCCAGCAGCTTGGAGGGACAGTTCTATGGCTACACCTTC.

A few counts support this clone. The rearrangement joins TRBV7-6 to TRBJ1-1, with TRBD1 matching over 10 bases. Germline CDR1 reads SGHVS; CDR2 reads FNYEAQ. The CDR3 has 16 residues. The V and J ends lost 1 base and 5 bases, in that order; junction bases with no gene match: 7. The DNA for the CDR3 is TGTGCCAGCAGCTTAGAACCGGGACAGGGGACGACTGAAGCTTTCTTT. This translates into CASSLEPGQGTTEAFF.

The rearrangement uses TRBV21-1 and TRBJ1-2; the table's D call, TRBD1, was not checked against the DNA. TRBV21-1 is reported as a pseudogene. The CDR3 sequence is 17 residues long. The chain's CDR3 is CASSKAVTDTGNYGYTF. CDR3 nucleotides: TGTGCCAGCAGCAAAGCGGTCACGGATACAGGGAACTATGGCTACACCTTC.

The chain couples TRBV7-9 to TRBJ1-2; the D gene is possibly TRBD1 (5 bases). The CDR3 has 15 residues. Germline V gene lookup returns CDR1 SEHNR and CDR2 FQNEAQ (reference sequence). V shed 5 bases and J shed 8 bases, with 21 bases lying between them. The DNA for the CDR3 is TGTGCCAGCAGCCCAGAGACCGGGGGTGTGAACGGCTACACCTTC. This gives the protein CASSPETGGVNGYTF.

There are a few counts of this clone. The chain links TRBV4-1 to TRBJ1-5; D remains ambiguous. CDR1 and CDR2 from the germline V gene are MGHRA and YSYEKL. The CDR3 is made up of 15 amino acids. Trimming removed 0 bases at V and 4 bases at J, with 10 bases between. This chain's CDR3 is CASSQDPGVNQPQHF. For the CDR3, the DNA is TGCGCCAGCAGCCAAGATCCGGGAGTAAATCAGCCCCAGCATTTT.

The chain has TRBV9 and TRBJ2-2, with D perhaps TRBD2 (7 bases). Trimming shortened V by 6 bases and J by 8 bases, and 17 bases separated the two germline ends. The CDR3 contains 14 residues. From germline, CDR1 is SGDLS and CDR2 YYNGEE. Written as DNA, the CDR3 is TGTGCCAGCACTCGACACAGGGAGGGTGGGGAGCTGTTTTTT. Encoded protein: CASTRHREGGELFF.

A single count supports this clone. V and J are TRBV7-2 and TRBJ1-2; D may be TRBD1 (6 bases). Per germline, CDR1 SGHTA and CDR2 FQGNSA. CDR3 length equals 14 residues. Trimming left V 0 bases short and J 5 bases short, with 10 bases between. The CDR3 reads CASSLAAGEYGYTF. CDR3 coding DNA: TGTGCCAGCAGCTTAGCGGCAGGGGAATATGGCTACACCTTC.

The chain carries TRBV11-2 and TRBJ2-1, with 16 bases aligning to TRBD2. This CDR3 has 16 residues. CDR1 is SGHAT, CDR2 FQNNGV, per germline. V lost 5 bases to trimming and J lost 10 bases; unmatched junction nucleotides: 8. CDR3 sequence (DNA): TGTGCCAGCAGCGGGGGACTAGCGGGGGGGCAAGGAGAGCAGTTCTTC. This translates into CASSGGLAGGQGEQFF.

This chain uses TRBV4-1 with TRBJ2-5, with 8 bases lining up with TRBD1. Germline values: CDR1 MGHRA, CDR2 YSYEKL. The trim removed 4 bases at V and 11 bases at J, leaving 18 bases unmatched. The CDR3 is 16 amino acids. CDR3 sequence reads: CASSLPGQGALGEQYF. The CDR3, as DNA: TGCGCCAGCAGCCTCCCCGGGCAGGGGGCCCTGGGGGAGCAGTACTTC.

The V and J genes are TRBV7-9 and TRBJ1-6; D is undetermined. Germline CDR1 and CDR2: SEHNR and FQNEAQ (reference sequence). This CDR3 contains 15 residues. Trimming took off 5 bases at V and 6 bases at J, with 14 bases between the two ends. Here the CDR3 reads CASSAGLPSNSPLHF. The CDR3 DNA follows: TGTGCCAGCAGCGCGGGTCTGCCGAGTAATTCACCCCTCCACTTT.

Only one count was recorded for this clone. The J gene is TRBJ1-2, the V gene TRBV6-1; a weak D match, TRBD1 (6 bases). Deletions cut 6 bases from V and 4 bases from J, with 15 bases between. The germline gives CDR1 MNHNS, CDR2 SASEGT. The CDR3 has 14 residues. The DNA of the CDR3 is TGTGCCAGCAGGCTACAGGGAAGCGGCTATGGCTACACCTTC. Its protein is CASRLQGSGYGYTF.

The chain has TRBV27 and TRBJ1-2, with 10 bases identical to TRBD1. Germline values: CDR1 MNHEY, CDR2 SMNVEV (reference sequence). The CDR3 spans 15 residues. V shed 6 bases and J 2 bases; nucleotides not matched to a gene: 6. The CDR3 nucleotides are TGTGCCAGCAGGATACCGGGACAGGGGAACTATGGCTACACCTTC. This gives the protein CASRIPGQGNYGYTF.

The chain carries TRBV29-1 and TRBJ1-2, with D possibly matching TRBD1 (5 bases). The V end lost 6 bases, the J end lost 2 bases, and 7 bases lay between the germline ends. CDR3 length: 11 residues. Germline values: CDR1 SQVTM, CDR2 ANQGSEA. This chain's CDR3 is CSVAGNYGYTF. The CDR3 nucleotides are TGCAGCGTGGCAGGGAACTATGGCTACACCTTC.

This clone occurred a few times. The chain employs TRBV28 and TRBJ1-1, with 11 bases that match TRBD1. Germline trimming cut 4 bases from V and 5 bases from J; bases unmatched to any gene: 3. Germline V CDR1 and CDR2: MDHEN, SYDVKM. The CDR3 length is 14 residues. Here the CDR3 DNA reads TGTGCCAGCAGTTCGGACAGGGGGCTTACTGAAGCTTTCTTT. It encodes CASSSDRGLTEAFF.

This clone was counted a single time. This chain uses TRBV6-5 with TRBJ1-1, with a weak D call TRBD1 (5 bases). CDR1 MNHEY and CDR2 SVGAGI come from the germline V gene. V was cut by 4 bases and J by 3 bases, with 12 bases left in between. This CDR3 comprises 14 residues. The CDR3 bases are TGTGCCAGCAGTTCCGGGGGGTTGTACACTGAAGCTTTCTTT. This encodes CASSSGGLYTEAFF.

This clone was counted between two and nine times. The J gene is TRBJ1-2, the V gene TRBV12-5, with D possibly TRBD1 on 6 matching bases. The CDR3 runs to 14 residues. V lost 5 bases to trimming and J lost 4 bases, with 14 bases between them. Germline loops: CDR1 LGHNT, CDR2 FRNRAP. CDR3 coding DNA: TGTGCTAGTGGTCTTTCGGGACACCGCTATGGCTACACCTTC. Its protein is CASGLSGHRYGYTF. Drawing the rest from reference TRBV12-5 and TRBJ1-2, the complete variable domain is DARVTQTPRHKVTEMGQEVTMRCQPILGHNTVFWYRQTMMQGLELLAYFRNRAPLDDSGMPKDRFSAEMPDATLATLKIQPSEPRDSAVYFCASGLSGHRYGYTFGSGTRLTVV.

The chain combines TRBV11-2 with TRBJ2-1, with 7 bases matching TRBD1. Germline assignment: CDR1 SGHAT and CDR2 FQNNGV. Germline trimming cut 5 bases from V and 4 bases from J; bases unmatched to any gene: 5. The CDR3 sequence is 14 residues long. Written as DNA, the CDR3 is TGTGCCAGCAGCCTCGGGACAGATTACAATGAGCAGTTCTTC. It codes for CASSLGTDYNEQFF.

There are a few counts of this clone. This chain links TRBV6-4 with TRBJ2-3; TRBD2 matches 7 bases. The CDR3 length is 15 residues. V gave up 0 bases and J gave up 4 bases; unmatched junction bases: 4. CDR1 is MRHNA, CDR2 SNTAGT, per germline. CDR3 in DNA: TGTGCCAGCAGTGACTCGATGGGAGGGGCAGATACGCAGTATTTT. As protein: CASSDSMGGADTQYF.

The genes are TRBV13 and TRBJ1-3; 7 bases agree with TRBD1. This CDR3 is built from 12 residues. The V segment lost 4 bases and the J segment 7 bases; nucleotides outside the gene matches: 1. Germline V gives CDR1 PRHDT, CDR2 FYEKMQ (reference sequence). In DNA form, the CDR3 reads TGTGCCAGCAGCTCGACAGGGAACACCATATATTTT. Translated: CASSSTGNTIYF. The whole variable domain, remainder taken from reference TRBV13 and TRBJ1-3, is AAGVIQSPRHLIKEKRETATLKCYPIPRHDTVYWYQQGPGQDPQFLISFYEKMQSDKGSIPDRFSAQQFSDYHSELNMSSLELGDSALYFCASSSTGNTIYFGEGSWLTVV.

The J gene is TRBJ2-1, the V gene TRBV9; D is perhaps TRBD2 (7 bases). Looked up from germline, CDR1 is SGDLS and CDR2 is YYNGEE. V lost 1 base and J 7 bases, leaving 12 bases between the germline ends. The CDR3 loop spans 14 amino acids. The CDR3 region is CASSVQGRGNEQFF. In nucleotides, the CDR3 is TGTGCCAGCAGCGTACAGGGGCGGGGGAATGAGCAGTTCTTC.

This clone was counted a single time. The genes are TRBV15 and TRBJ2-3; tentative D call: TRBD2 (7 bases). This CDR3 contains 19 residues. The V end was cut by 0 bases, the J end by 4 bases, with 23 bases between. Germline CDR1 reads LNHNV; CDR2 reads YYDKDF (reference sequence). The CDR3 reads CATSRERGWAGAVADTQYF. The CDR3 DNA sequence: TGTGCCACCAGCAGAGAGAGGGGGTGGGCGGGGGCGGTGGCAGATACGCAGTATTTT.